This TCR beta chain was captured by sequencing in a study of control samples from healthy donors and cancer patients. The repertoire was sequenced with immunoSEQ multiplex PCR; TCRdb's copy has only in-frame clones and lacks some. The data show 130,000 or so clones, with approximately 90% seen just once and roughly 2.5% held by the top ten. The CDR3 loop spans 14 amino acids. V was shortened by 4 bases and J by 2 bases, with 10 bases between the two germline ends. CDR1 and CDR2 (germline): LGHDT, YNNKEL (reference sequence). The clonotype was recovered from a man between 40 and 49 years old in good health. The sample comprised blood. The chain combines TRBV3-1 (or the pseudogene TRBV3-2) with TRBJ2-3, with D maybe TRBD1 (5 bases). CDR3 amino acids: CASSRGQFTDTQYF. Written as DNA, the CDR3 is TGTGCCAGCAGCCGAGGACAATTCACAGATACGCAGTATTTT.